This passage covers 16 T cell receptor beta chains from one sample sequenced in a study of vaccination and CD4 T cells after COVID-19. The treatment denotes: 10-day PBMC culture with coronavirus spike peptide pools or control peptides (ViraFEST assay). The Oncomine TCR Beta short-read assay generated sequence data from the DNA of cultured CD4+ T cells. One entry per CDR3 protein results from TCRdb running MiXCR on the PCR reads. The sample includes about 19,000 distinct CDR3 sequences, 53% seen only once; the top ten take more than 15%. Antigen specificity for these receptors is unknown. Sequenced material: CD4+ T cells from blood, cultured in vitro, taken before SARS-CoV-2 vaccination. The receptors shown here come from a human donor who had recovered from COVID-19.

This clonotype is medium-sized. The V gene is TRBV7-2, the J gene TRBJ1-5, with D tentatively TRBD1 (5 bases). Per the germline V gene, CDR1 is SGHTA and CDR2 is FQGNSA. There are 16 residues in the CDR3. V was trimmed by 5 bases and J by 2 bases, leaving 16 bases between them. CDR3 loop: CASSAAFGGGNQPQHF. CDR3 DNA: TGTGCCAGCAGCGCCGCATTCGGGGGGGGCAATCAGCCCCAGCATTTT.

The V call is TRBV20-1, the J call TRBJ1-6, with TRBD1 matching over 8 bases. The CDR3 totals 13 residues. The V gene's germline CDR1 is DFQATT and CDR2 SNEGSKA (reference sequence). The V gene end was trimmed by 3 bases and the J gene end by 8 bases; junction bases not matched to a gene: 3. The CDR3 DNA reads TGCAGTGCTAGGCCAGGGGGCGATTCACCCCTCCACTTT. This gives the protein CSARPGGDSPLHF.

J is TRBJ2-3 and V is TRBV7-6; TRBD2 matches 8 bases. In germline, CDR1 is SGHVS, CDR2 FNYEAQ. V dropped 5 bases and J dropped 0; count of bases not matched to a gene: 7. CDR3 length: 16 amino acids. CDR3 DNA: TGTGCCAGCAGCCATAATAGCGGGGCGAGCACAGATACGCAGTATTTT. Encoded protein: CASSHNSGASTDTQYF.

The chain employs TRBV20-1 and TRBJ2-5; D may be TRBD1 (7 bases). CDR3 size: 14 residues. The V and J ends lost 6 bases and 4 bases respectively, with 18 bases between them. Germline V gene data show CDR1 as DFQATT and CDR2 as SNEGSKA (reference sequence). The CDR3 nucleotides read TGCAGTGCCGCCGGCCAGGGGGGAACAGAGACCCAGTACTTC. It codes for CSAAGQGGTETQYF.

J is TRBJ1-1 and V is TRBV5-1; D possibly corresponds to TRBD1 (5 bases). Germline V gene sequence: CDR1 SGHRS, CDR2 YFSETQ. Trimming took 0 bases from V and 4 from J, leaving 7 bases between them. The CDR3 length is 13 residues. CDR3 sequence reads: CASSLAGSTEAFF. In nucleotides, the CDR3 is TGCGCCAGCAGCTTGGCAGGGAGCACTGAAGCTTTCTTT.

This chain uses TRBV20-1 with TRBJ2-5; D tentatively fits TRBD1 or TRBD2 (5 bases each). The CDR3 covers 14 residues. CDR1 is DFQATT and CDR2 is SNEGSKA in the germline V gene (reference sequence). V lost 3 bases and J lost 1, with 12 bases in between. Written as DNA, the CDR3 is TGCAGTGCTAGTTGGGACGGCCCCCAAGAGACCCAGTACTTC. Residues: CSASWDGPQETQYF.

CDR3 DNA: TGTGCCAGCAGCTCGACTCGGGGAAACACCATATATTTT. This codes for CASSSTRGNTIYF. The chain combines TRBV11-3 with TRBJ1-3; D remains ambiguous. V was pared by 4 bases and J by 4 bases, with 8 bases between. This CDR3 is 13 amino acids long. CDR1 is SGHNT, CDR2 YENEEA, per germline.

This clonotype was seen once. The J gene is TRBJ2-3, the V gene TRBV7-2; 10 nucleotides match TRBD2. The CDR3 sequence is 17 residues long. Germline V CDR1 and CDR2: SGHTA, FQGNSA. V trimming: 0 bases; J trimming: 4 bases; junction bases outside the gene matches: 7. DNA for the CDR3: TGTGCCAGCAGCTTAGCGCCAGCGGGGGGGCCATCAGATACGCAGTATTTT. This codes for CASSLAPAGGPSDTQYF.

The chain carries TRBV15 and TRBJ1-6; D uncertain. CDR3 length equals 12 residues. The V end was cut by 5 bases, the J end by 9 bases, with 8 bases between. Germline values: CDR1 LNHNV, CDR2 YYDKDF (reference sequence). The CDR3 is CATSGPGSPLHF. CDR3 sequence (DNA): TGTGCCACCAGCGGCCCGGGTTCACCCCTCCACTTT.

Only one count was recorded for this clonotype. The V call is TRBV7-8, the J call TRBJ2-1; TRBD2 matches 12 bases. This CDR3 spans 16 amino acids. The V and J ends lost 4 bases and 8 bases, in that order; junction bases with no gene match: 9. Germline CDR1 SGHVS, CDR2 FQNEAQ. CDR3 amino acids: CASSSYRLAGGYEQFF. Written as DNA, the CDR3 is TGTGCCAGCAGCTCCTACCGGCTAGCGGGAGGGTATGAGCAGTTCTTC.

This clonotype was observed a few times. V is TRBV6-1 and J is TRBJ1-2; 10 bases are a match to TRBD1. With V trimmed by 6 bases and J by 2 bases, 12 bases remained unmatched. Germline V gene data show CDR1 as MNHNS and CDR2 as SASEGT. This CDR3 contains 17 residues. The CDR3 here is CASRPARQGAGNYGYTF. CDR3 DNA sequence: TGTGCCAGCAGACCTGCTCGACAGGGGGCAGGGAACTATGGCTACACCTTC.

This clonotype showed up just a few times. The CDR3 loop reads CSASPGQGVTEAFF. The CDR3 DNA sequence: TGCAGTGCCAGTCCGGGACAGGGGGTTACTGAAGCTTTCTTT. J is TRBJ1-1 and V is TRBV20-1; 11 bases line up with TRBD1. V trimming: 6 bases; J trimming: 5 bases; junction bases outside the gene matches: 8. Germline CDR1 DFQATT, CDR2 SNEGSKA (reference sequence). The CDR3 covers 14 residues.

V and J are TRBV2 and TRBJ2-5; D is undetermined. This CDR3 has 15 amino acids. V was trimmed by 0 bases and J by 2 bases, leaving 10 bases between them. Per germline, CDR1 SNHLY and CDR2 FYNNEI. CDR3 protein: CASSEARVEQETQYF. The CDR3 DNA reads as TGTGCCAGCAGTGAAGCTAGGGTGGAACAAGAGACCCAGTACTTC.

This clonotype has just one count. The V gene is TRBV20-1, the J gene TRBJ1-1; D remains unclear. The CDR3 length is 13 residues. The germline CDR1 and CDR2 sequences are DFQATT and SNEGSKA (reference sequence). V gave up 5 bases and J gave up 5 bases, with 15 bases separating them. For the CDR3, the DNA is TGCAGTGCTCCGGACGGGAAAGGGACTGAAGCTTTCTTT. This gives the protein CSAPDGKGTEAFF.

This clonotype was counted only a few times. The chain joins TRBV27 to TRBJ1-6, with 7 bases identical to TRBD1. Germline V gene lookup returns CDR1 MNHEY and CDR2 SMNVEV (reference sequence). The junction had 3 bases not matched to a gene; V was cut back by 2 bases and J by 8 bases. CDR3 length: 14 residues. The CDR3 region is CASSLGQGDSPLHF. CDR3 nucleotides: TGTGCCAGCAGTTTAGGGCAGGGGGATTCACCCCTCCACTTT.

The V gene is TRBV7-8, the J gene TRBJ2-7; D is unresolved. Germline CDR1 is SGHVS and CDR2 is FQNEAQ. Trimming took 1 base from V and 0 from J, leaving 7 bases between them. The CDR3 covers 14 residues. CDR3 nucleotide sequence: TGTGCCAGCAGCTTAGTAGGAGCCTCCTACGAGCAGTACTTC. The encoded protein is CASSLVGASYEQYF.